These T cell receptor beta chains were read from a single sample in a study of graft-versus-host responses after intestinal transplantation. Libraries were prepared by immunoSEQ multiplex PCR; TCRdb keeps only in-frame clonotypes and omits some of them. The sample includes about 94,000 clones, around 90% of them seen just once. These receptors are not linked to any known antigen. The sequenced sample was unstimulated CD8+ T cells sorted from spleen or lymph node cells, obtained before intestinal transplant. These receptors all stem from a human donor who received an intestinal transplant. The CDR3 runs from the conserved cysteine through the conserved F or W. D genes are given only for firm matches. Clone size appears in some rows only: once, few, many, or a class for an expanded clone.

TRBV10-2,TRBD1,TRBJ1-2,.,CASRDRGYGYTF,TGCGCCAGCAGGGACAGGGGCTATGGCTACACCTTC
TRBV19,.,TRBJ2-3,.,CASNEGGSDTQYF,TGTGCCAGTAACGAGGGAGGTAGTGATACGCAGTATTTT
TRBV4-2,.,TRBJ1-5,.,CASSQDRGEGNQPQHF,TGTGCCAGCAGCCAAGATCGCGGGGAGGGAAATCAGCCCCAGCATTTT
TRBV19,TRBD1,TRBJ2-1,few,CASSIDRDRGIDNEQFF,TGTGCCAGTAGTATAGATAGGGACAGGGGAATCGACAATGAGCAGTTCTTC
TRBV4-1,TRBD2,TRBJ2-7,.,CASSQTSGPSYEQYF,TGCGCCAGCAGCCAAACTAGCGGGCCCTCCTACGAGCAGTACTTC
TRBV30,.,TRBJ2-5,once,CAWSVPANGETQYF,TGTGCCTGGAGTGTACCAGCGAATGGGGAGACCCAGTACTTC
TRBV2,TRBD1,TRBJ1-3,.,CASSEAGQGNTIYF,TGTGCCAGCAGTGAGGCGGGACAGGGAAACACCATATATTTT
TRBV19,TRBD1,TRBJ1-5,.,CATVDRTFSNQPQHF,TGTGCCACCGTGGACAGGACTTTTAGCAATCAGCCCCAGCATTTT
TRBV27,.,TRBJ1-4,.,CASRKGENKKLFF,TGTGCCAGCAGGAAGGGGGAGAATAAAAAACTGTTTTTT
TRBV19,.,TRBJ2-7,.,CASSPGPGTYEQYF,TGTGCCAGTAGCCCGGGCCCAGGGACCTACGAGCAGTACTTC
TRBV5-4,TRBD1,TRBJ1-2,few,CASRPTGIYGYTF,TGTGCCAGCAGACCGACAGGGATCTATGGCTACACCTTC
TRBV6-4,TRBD2,TRBJ2-3,.,CASSDSGREVDTQYF,TGTGCCAGCAGTGACTCGGGCCGGGAGGTAGATACGCAGTATTTT
TRBV7-6,TRBD1,TRBJ2-2,.,CASSLWTGWAGELFF,TGTGCCAGCAGCTTGTGGACAGGGTGGGCCGGGGAGCTGTTTTTT
TRBV5-4,TRBD1,TRBJ1-1,.,CASSSTGQGIDNTEAFF,TGTGCCAGCAGCTCGACGGGACAGGGCATTGATAACACTGAAGCTTTCTTT
TRBV30,.,TRBJ2-2,.,CAWSVRGAGTGELFF,TGTGCCTGGAGTGTACGGGGGGCAGGAACCGGGGAGCTGTTTTTT
TRBV21-1,.,TRBJ1-1,.,CASTKHSPGTSTEAFF,TGTGCCAGCACCAAACACTCCCCCGGGACAAGCACTGAAGCTTTCTTT
TRBV2,.,TRBJ1-1,.,CASRGGPVQGTEAFF,TGTGCCAGCAGAGGGGGACCGGTCCAGGGCACTGAAGCTTTCTTT
TRBV6-4,TRBD1,TRBJ1-2,.,CASSGGTGDGYTF,TGTGCTAGCAGTGGGGGGACAGGTGATGGCTACACCTTC
TRBV4-1,.,TRBJ2-3,.,CASSHPLGTQYF,TGCGCCAGCAGCCACCCACTAGGTACGCAGTATTTT
TRBV27,.,TRBJ1-1,.,CASSLSPRVEAFF,TGTGCCAGCAGTTTATCACCCAGGGTTGAAGCTTTCTTT